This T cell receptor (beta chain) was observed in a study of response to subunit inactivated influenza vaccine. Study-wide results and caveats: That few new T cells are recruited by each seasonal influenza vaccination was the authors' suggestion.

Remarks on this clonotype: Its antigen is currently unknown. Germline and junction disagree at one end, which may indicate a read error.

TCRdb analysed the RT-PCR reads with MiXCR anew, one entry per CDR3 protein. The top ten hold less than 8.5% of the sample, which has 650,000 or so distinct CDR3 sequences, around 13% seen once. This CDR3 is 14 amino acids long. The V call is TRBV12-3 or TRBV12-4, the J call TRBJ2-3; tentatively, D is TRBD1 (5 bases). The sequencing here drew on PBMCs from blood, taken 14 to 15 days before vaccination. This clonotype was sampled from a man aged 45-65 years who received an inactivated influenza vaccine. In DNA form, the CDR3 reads TGTGCCAGCAGTTTGACAGCCAGCACATATACGCAGTATTTT. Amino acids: CASSLTASTYTQYF.